Presented here are 25 T cell receptor beta chains from one specimen sequenced in a study of cytomegalovirus exposure and HLA in healthy donors. Vbeta (60) and Jbeta (13) primers were used in the PCR. Using immunoSEQ multiplex PCR, the repertoire was profiled, and TCRdb retains in-frame clones only, with some absent. This table holds some 110,000 clones, around 75% found once. The source material was PBMCs. Receptors originate from a man aged 25-45 years in good health and CMV-seronegative.

The chain carries TRBV15 and TRBJ2-3; no definite D call. Trimming removed 0 bases at V and 8 bases at J, with 9 bases between. Per germline, CDR1 LNHNV and CDR2 YYDKDF (reference sequence). The length of the CDR3 is 13 residues. In DNA form, the CDR3 reads TGTGCCACCAGCAGAGAGGAGAGTGGTACGCAGTATTTT. Its protein product is CATSREESGTQYF.

The chain's CDR3 is CASSPREDQQPQHF. DNA of the CDR3: TGTGCCAGCTCACCACGGGAGGACCAACAGCCCCAGCATTTT. The chain has TRBV18 and TRBJ1-5; D remains unclear. The CDR3 sequence is 14 residues long. V lost 1 base, J lost 7 bases, and 11 bases lay in between. Germline loops: CDR1 KGHSH, CDR2 LQKENI.

The rearrangement joins TRBV6-5 to TRBJ1-2; possible D gene TRBD1, 6 bases. Trimming pared 7 bases from V and 4 bases from J, leaving 10 bases between. This CDR3 has 12 amino acids. Germline CDR1 and CDR2: MNHEY and SVGAGI. Here the CDR3 reads CASKGETYGYTF. CDR3 bases: TGTGCCAGCAAGGGGGAGACCTATGGCTACACCTTC.

The chain recombines TRBV18 with TRBJ2-1, with 8 bases fitting TRBD2. V lost 5 bases to trimming and J lost 5 bases; unmatched junction nucleotides: 2. CDR1 is KGHSH, CDR2 LQKENI, per germline. CDR3 length: 13 amino acids. This CDR3 reads CASSSAGDNEQFF. The CDR3 coding sequence is TGTGCCAGCTCATCAGCGGGGGACAATGAGCAGTTCTTC.

The chain uses TRBV7-8 and TRBJ1-1; D is ambiguous. Trimming stripped 1 base from V and 5 bases from J, with 11 bases between. Germline CDR1 and CDR2: SGHVS and FQNEAQ. CDR3 size: 14 residues. The CDR3 is CASSLERGRTEAFF. CDR3 coding DNA: TGTGCCAGCAGCTTAGAACGAGGGCGGACTGAAGCTTTCTTT.

This clone was seen a few times. This chain uses TRBV5-4 with TRBJ2-7; 7 bases agree with TRBD1. The V gene's germline CDR1 is SGHNT and CDR2 YYREEE (reference sequence). J lost 0 bases, V lost 4 bases, and 10 bases had no gene match. This CDR3 has 16 residues. The CDR3 sequence is CASSTRTGRLSYEQYF. The CDR3 nucleotides read TGTGCCAGCAGCACCCGGACAGGACGACTCTCCTACGAGCAGTACTTC.

This rearrangement joins TRBV7-9 to TRBJ2-7; tentatively, D is TRBD2 (5 bases). Germline loops: CDR1 SEHNR, CDR2 FQNEAQ (reference sequence). The CDR3 is made up of 14 amino acids. V lost 5 bases to trimming and J lost 3 bases, with 14 bases between them. CDR3 region: CASSGGRSNYEQYF. CDR3 sequence (DNA): TGTGCCAGCAGCGGAGGACGGTCTAACTACGAGCAGTACTTC.

This chain connects TRBV6-5 to TRBJ1-4; unclear D gene. V was clipped by 0 bases and J by 8 bases, with 10 bases between them. Germline CDR1 is MNHEY and CDR2 is SVGAGI. This CDR3 comprises 14 residues. CDR3 DNA: TGTGCCAGCAGTTACTCTTCCGGGGAGGAAAAACTGTTTTTT. This encodes CASSYSSGEEKLFF.

V is TRBV18 and J is TRBJ2-1, with TRBD2 matching over 9 bases. Germline CDR1 is KGHSH and CDR2 is LQKENI. With 0 bases clipped from V and 8 bases from J, the junction kept 5 bases outside the gene matches. The CDR3 contains 15 residues. CDR3 sequence: CASSPPSGSTDEQFF. The CDR3 DNA follows: TGTGCCAGCTCACCACCTAGCGGGAGCACGGATGAGCAGTTCTTC.

The chain combines TRBV19 with TRBJ1-1; 9 nucleotides match TRBD1. Per germline, CDR1 LNHDA and CDR2 SQIVND (reference sequence). The CDR3 contains 15 residues. J gave up 5 bases and V 5 bases, and 9 bases lay outside the gene matches. The chain's CDR3 is CASSAQQGARTEAFF. As DNA, the CDR3 is TGTGCCAGTAGTGCACAACAGGGGGCGCGGACTGAAGCTTTCTTT.

This clone was found once. The V call is TRBV27, the J call TRBJ2-2, with a weak D call TRBD2 (5 bases). Trimming stripped 3 bases from V and 1 base from J, with 12 bases between. The germline gives CDR1 MNHEY, CDR2 SMNVEV (reference sequence). This CDR3 is built from 16 residues. CDR3: CASSLVTGMNTGELFF. Here the CDR3 DNA reads TGTGCCAGCAGTTTGGTCACCGGGATGAACACCGGGGAGCTGTTTTTT.

This chain uses TRBV4-3 with TRBJ1-2; D gene unclear. This CDR3 is built from 13 residues. Trimming took off 0 bases at V and 6 bases at J, with 8 bases between the two ends. Germline V lookup: CDR1 LGHNA, CDR2 YSLEER. The CDR3 reads CASSQELDNGYTF. For the CDR3, the DNA is TGCGCCAGCAGCCAAGAACTCGACAATGGCTACACCTTC.

This sequence joins TRBV5-4 and TRBJ2-2; 7 bases align to TRBD2. CDR1 is SGHNT and CDR2 is YYREEE in the germline V gene (reference sequence). J lost 5 bases, V lost 3 bases, and 7 bases had no gene match. The CDR3 is 15 residues long. As DNA, the CDR3 is TGTGCCAGCAGCTATACTAGCGAGAGAACCGGGGAGCTGTTTTTT. Translation: CASSYTSERTGELFF.

In this sample, this clone turned up a few times. The chain links TRBV6-5 to TRBJ1-1; tentatively, D is TRBD1 (6 bases). There are 15 residues in the CDR3. V was clipped by 6 bases and J by 0 bases, with 14 bases between them. CDR1 is MNHEY and CDR2 is SVGAGI in the germline V gene. CDR3 loop: CASSREGGLNTEAFF. CDR3 nucleotide sequence: TGTGCCAGCAGCCGCGAAGGGGGTTTGAACACTGAAGCTTTCTTT.

This clone was recorded once. The genes are TRBV19 and TRBJ1-3; D call uncertain. Trimming took 6 bases from V and 6 from J, leaving 18 bases between them. CDR1 and CDR2 (germline): LNHDA, SQIVND (reference sequence). The CDR3 length is 15 residues. The DNA of the CDR3 is TGTGCCAGTAGGCACTACGGAACCGGTGAAAACACCATATATTTT. Protein sequence: CASRHYGTGENTIYF.

This clone occurred a few times. The junction departs from the called germline gene at one end, perhaps through a read error. This sequence joins TRBV7-9 and TRBJ2-7; TRBD2 is a possible D gene (5 bases). This CDR3 contains 17 residues. Germline V gene sequence: CDR1 SEHNR, CDR2 FQNEAQ (reference sequence). CDR3 coding DNA: TGTTCCAGCAGCCGACTTGCCAACCCGGGGAGTCCCTACGAGCAGTACTTC. Its protein product is CSSSRLANPGSPYEQYF.

On this clone: Relative to the germline gene, one junction end is altered; a read error may explain this. The V call is TRBV6-6, the J call TRBJ1-1; weak D call: TRBD1 (6 bases). The CDR3 is 13 amino acids. CDR1 MNHNY and CDR2 SVGAGI come from the germline V gene (reference sequence). This chain's CDR3 is CASSHSIQGEAFF. Here the CDR3 DNA reads TGTGCCAGCAGTCACTCTATCCAGGGGGAAGCTTTCTTT.

In DNA form, the CDR3 reads TGTGCCAGCATGGATAACGGACAGGGCAATGAAAAACTGTTTTTT. Translated: CASMDNGQGNEKLFF. The rearrangement joins TRBV28 to TRBJ1-4; 8 nucleotides align to TRBD1. J lost 5 bases, V lost 7 bases, and 9 bases had no gene match. Germline CDR1 and CDR2: MDHEN and SYDVKM. This CDR3 has 15 amino acids.

This chain links TRBV28 with TRBJ1-4; a possible D gene is TRBD1 (6 bases). Germline CDR1 reads MDHEN; CDR2 reads SYDVKM. V was pared by 5 bases and J by 16 bases, with 26 bases between. The CDR3 sequence is 15 residues long. This CDR3 reads CASSPRTVLLNSTFF. The CDR3 bases are TGTGCCAGCAGTCCCCGGACAGTTCTCCTCAATTCTACGTTTTTT.

The chain uses TRBV2 and TRBJ1-1; D is uncertain. Trimming took off 0 bases at V and 11 bases at J, with 7 bases between the two ends. The length of the CDR3 is 11 residues. CDR1 is SNHLY, CDR2 FYNNEI, per germline. CDR3 coding DNA: TGTGCCAGCAGTGAAGCCCTTCAGGCTTTCTTT. Translation: CASSEALQAFF.

The chain has TRBV23-1 and TRBJ2-3; 7 positions match TRBD1. TRBV23-1 is noted as an ORF with a role that remains uncertain. The CDR3 runs to 17 residues. After removal of 0 bases from V and 1 base from J, the junction contained 7 bases not matched to a gene. The DNA for the CDR3 is TGCGCCAGCAGTCAATCAAGGGCCACAGGGGGCACAGATACGCAGTATTTT. Amino acid sequence: CASSQSRATGGTDTQYF.

This clone was counted ten times or more. The chain is built from TRBV15 and TRBJ1-4; 7 positions agree with TRBD1. CDR1 LNHNV and CDR2 YYDKDF come from the germline V gene (reference sequence). After removal of 5 bases from V and 7 bases from J, the junction contained 10 bases not matched to a gene. The CDR3 is 15 residues long. CDR3 sequence: CATSPRQGEGEKLFF. CDR3 DNA sequence: TGTGCCACCAGCCCTCGACAGGGCGAGGGTGAAAAACTGTTTTTT.

The chain has TRBV6-1 and TRBJ2-2, with D perhaps matching TRBD2 (6 bases). Germline lookup yields CDR1 MNHNS and CDR2 SASEGT. V was cut by 2 bases and J by 5 bases, with 21 bases left in between. CDR3 length: 18 amino acids. The CDR3 protein is CASSEIGGAPRRTGELFF. The CDR3 DNA reads TGTGCCAGCAGTGAAATCGGAGGGGCGCCGAGGAGGACCGGGGAGCTGTTTTTT.

There are a few counts of this clone. The chain uses TRBV5-6 and TRBJ2-7; TRBD1 might be the D (6 bases). Germline CDR1 reads SGHDT; CDR2 reads YYEEEE. CDR3 length: 13 amino acids. Trimming cost V 6 bases and J 5 bases, with 15 bases left between them. For the CDR3, the DNA is TGTGCCAGCAACAGGGTAGGGTATAACGAGCAGTACTTC. Translating gives CASNRVGYNEQYF.

V and J are TRBV5-1 and TRBJ1-1, with D perhaps matching TRBD1 (6 bases). Trimming took off 2 bases at V and 6 bases at J, with 14 bases between the two ends. This CDR3 comprises 14 residues. Germline lookup yields CDR1 SGHRS and CDR2 YFSETQ. CDR3 sequence: CASSFHEDSSEAFF. In DNA, the CDR3 is TGCGCCAGCAGCTTTCACGAGGACAGCTCTGAAGCTTTCTTT. Complete variable domain (other parts from reference TRBV5-1 and TRBJ1-1): KAGVTQTPRYLIKTRGQQVTLSCSPISGHRSVSWYQQTPGQGLQFLFEYFSETQRNKGNFPGRFSGRQFSNSRSEMNVSTLELGDSALYLCASSFHEDSSEAFFGQGTRLTVV.